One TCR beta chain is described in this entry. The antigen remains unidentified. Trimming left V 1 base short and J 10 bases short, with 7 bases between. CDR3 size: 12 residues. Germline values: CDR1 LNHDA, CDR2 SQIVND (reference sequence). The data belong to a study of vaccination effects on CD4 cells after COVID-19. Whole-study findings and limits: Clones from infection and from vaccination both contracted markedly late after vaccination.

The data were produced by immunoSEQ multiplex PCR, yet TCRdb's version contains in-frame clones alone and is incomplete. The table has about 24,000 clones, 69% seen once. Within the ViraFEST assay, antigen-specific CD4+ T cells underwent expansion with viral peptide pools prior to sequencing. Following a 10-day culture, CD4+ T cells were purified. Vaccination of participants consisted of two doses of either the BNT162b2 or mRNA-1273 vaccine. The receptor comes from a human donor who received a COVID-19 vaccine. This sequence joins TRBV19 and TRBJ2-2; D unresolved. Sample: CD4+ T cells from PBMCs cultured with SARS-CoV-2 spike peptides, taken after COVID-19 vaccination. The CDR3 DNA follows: TGTGCCAGTAGTATAGGACTTTTGGAGCTGTTTTTT. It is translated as CASSIGLLELFF. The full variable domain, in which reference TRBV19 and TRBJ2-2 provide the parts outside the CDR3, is DGGITQSPKYLFRKEGQNVTLSCEQNLNHDAMYWYRQDPGQGLRLIYYSQIVNDFQKGDIAEGYSVSREKKESFPLTVTSAQKNPTAFYLCASSIGLLELFFGEGSRLTVL.